This TCR beta chain was profiled in a study of graft-versus-host responses after intestinal transplantation. For the study at large: The whole recipient group had anti-thymocyte globulin induction followed by tacrolimus and steroids for two to four years. Study results and caveats: GvH clones occurred in recipient marrow; some first appeared in ileum or blood. Where graft-donor T cell macrochimerism was present, patients had high graft-versus-host to host-versus-graft clonal ratios in allografts. Researchers found peak circulating GvH clone levels linked to early post-transplant HvG declines.

In regard to this clone: No antigen is known for it.

Profiling relied on immunoSEQ multiplex PCR, and the TCRdb table lists in-frame clones only, not all of them. The sample yields under 15,000 clones, 70% to 85% seen once. Intraepithelial and lamina propria lymphocytes were released after the graft tissue was processed. The clonotype comes from a human patient who received an intestinal transplant, so some T cells may come from the graft donor. The sequenced sample was ileum tissue, obtained about 150 days after intestinal transplantation.

The chain's CDR3 is CASSPDSGGADTQYF. The CDR3 DNA is TGTGCCAGCAGCCCGGACAGCGGGGGGGCAGATACGCAGTATTTT. The rearrangement uses TRBV7-3 and TRBJ2-3, with 10 bases fitting TRBD2. Germline assignment: CDR1 SGHTA and CDR2 FQGTGA. With V trimmed by 5 bases and J by 4 bases, 6 bases remained unmatched. This CDR3 region has 15 residues.